One sample yielded the 22 T cell receptor beta chains listed below, sequenced in a study of blood T cells in healthy people across ages. The authors ran a second PCR of about 6 to 11 cycles using a sample-barcoded 5' primer and a J-beta primer mix. One entry per CDR3 protein results from TCRdb running MiXCR on the 5' RACE reads. The sample contains fewer than 2,000,000 distinct CDR3 sequences, roughly a third of which appear only once. The specimen was blood. These receptors were obtained from a woman aged 25-40 years in good health.

This clonotype was seen only a few times. The chain combines TRBV27 with TRBJ2-7; D might be TRBD2 (6 bases). V was trimmed by 6 bases and J by 3 bases, leaving 15 bases between them. The germline gives CDR1 MNHEY, CDR2 SMNVEV (reference sequence). The length of the CDR3 is 14 residues. The CDR3 is CASSDGAGLYEQYF. CDR3 nucleotides: TGTGCCAGCAGCGATGGAGCGGGCCTCTACGAGCAGTACTTC.

To note about this clonotype: A read error is possible here, since a much larger clone lies one base away. The rearrangement links TRBV10-3 to TRBJ2-1; D is perhaps TRBD2 (6 bases). CDR3 length equals 12 residues. Trimming took 7 bases from V and 7 from J, leaving 11 bases between them. Germline-derived CDR1 and CDR2 are ENHRY and SYGVKD. CDR3 nucleotides: TGTGCCATCACTGGCGGGGCGAATGAGCAGTTCTTC. Protein: CAITGGANEQFF.

The chain is built from TRBV5-6 and TRBJ2-5, with D perhaps TRBD2 (6 bases). V was pared by 0 bases and J by 11 bases, with 20 bases between. The CDR3 has 15 amino acids. The germline V gene encodes CDR1 SGHDT and CDR2 YYEEEE. CDR3 DNA sequence: TGTGCCAGCAGCTTGGCGGCAGGCGAACTACGGGAGCAGTACTTC. This sequence encodes CASSLAAGELREQYF.

This clonotype has only a few counts. The chain joins TRBV20-1 to TRBJ1-2; 8 bases line up with TRBD1. The CDR3 length is 15 residues. J lost 0 bases, V lost 6 bases, and 9 bases had no gene match. Germline lookup yields CDR1 DFQATT and CDR2 SNEGSKA (reference sequence). The CDR3 is CSARVDRGANYGYTF. For the CDR3, the DNA is TGCAGTGCCAGGGTCGACAGGGGAGCTAACTATGGCTACACCTTC.

V usage is TRBV27 and J usage is TRBJ1-6, with TRBD1 matching over 8 bases. This CDR3 region has 16 residues. Germline trimming cut 2 bases from V and 1 base from J; bases unmatched to any gene: 1. The V gene's germline CDR1 is MNHEY and CDR2 SMNVEV (reference sequence). The CDR3 DNA reads as TGTGCCAGCAGTTTAAGGACAGGGTCCTATAATTCACCCCTCCACTTT. Its translation: CASSLRTGSYNSPLHF.

This clonotype was observed a handful of times. The rearrangement uses TRBV28 and TRBJ2-7, with 13 bases lining up with TRBD2. The CDR3 length is 17 residues. CDR1 and CDR2 (germline): MDHEN, SYDVKM. Trimming cost V 3 bases and J 1 base; bases outside gene matches: 6. This CDR3 reads CASSFRLAGGLSYEQYF. CDR3 DNA: TGTGCCAGCAGTTTTAGACTAGCGGGAGGACTTTCCTACGAGCAGTACTTC.

This chain connects TRBV20-1 to TRBJ2-3; TRBD2 matches at 10 bases. CDR3 length: 16 amino acids. CDR1 DFQATT and CDR2 SNEGSKA come from the germline V gene (reference sequence). The trim removed 3 bases at V and 3 bases at J, leaving 9 bases unmatched. In nucleotides, the CDR3 is TGCAGTGCTAGTTGGCCTAGCGGGGGAGGTACAGATACGCAGTATTTT. Protein product: CSASWPSGGGTDTQYF.

Remarks on this clonotype: It may be a read error: a sequence one base away is much more abundant. This chain connects TRBV12-3 or TRBV12-4 to TRBJ1-5; D gene unclear. Trimming took 4 bases from V and 5 from J, leaving 9 bases between them. There are 13 residues in the CDR3. The CDR3 sequence: CASSSSTHQPQHF. The CDR3 DNA reads TGTGCCAGCAGTTCAAGCACGCATCAGCCCCAGCATTTT.

This clonotype has just a few counts. Here the CDR3 DNA reads TGCAGTGCAACAAGGGACCCTAAGAATGAGCAGTTCTTC. As protein: CSATRDPKNEQFF. The chain joins TRBV20-1 to TRBJ2-1; D possibly matches TRBD1 or TRBD2 (5 bases each). The V gene lost 6 bases and the J gene lost 7 bases, with 16 bases spanning the gap. The CDR3 covers 13 residues. Germline V gene lookup returns CDR1 DFQATT and CDR2 SNEGSKA (reference sequence).

CDR3 coding DNA: TGCGCCAGCAGCCCCGAACGGGGGACTAGCAGCTACACAGATACGCAGTATTTT. Translation gives CASSPERGTSSYTDTQYF. The chain couples TRBV4-1 to TRBJ2-3; TRBD2 agrees at 9 bases. Looked up from germline, CDR1 is MGHRA and CDR2 is YSYEKL. Trimming at V came to 4 bases and at J to 2 bases, leaving 13 bases not matched to a gene. The CDR3 consists of 18 residues.

This clonotype appeared many times. This sequence joins TRBV2 and TRBJ2-5, with 10 bases matching TRBD1. This CDR3 is 20 amino acids long. Germline CDR1 and CDR2: SNHLY and FYNNEI. V trimming: 6 bases; J trimming: 4 bases; junction bases outside the gene matches: 23. Here the CDR3 reads CASRGLPRSGTGVLLETQYF. The CDR3 DNA sequence: TGTGCCAGCAGAGGACTACCCCGCTCCGGGACAGGGGTTTTATTAGAGACCCAGTACTTC.

This clonotype was seen a handful of times. The chain uses TRBV20-1 and TRBJ1-4; the D is unclear. Germline V lookup: CDR1 DFQATT, CDR2 SNEGSKA (reference sequence). V lost 3 bases to trimming and J lost 4 bases, with 6 bases between them. The CDR3 length is 12 residues. The CDR3 spells CSASVSNEKLFF. The CDR3 DNA reads TGCAGTGCTAGTGTCAGTAATGAAAAACTGTTTTTT.

V is TRBV7-3 and J is TRBJ1-5; D is uncertain. This CDR3 is 15 amino acids long. V lost 4 bases to trimming and J lost 3 bases, with 13 bases between them. The germline V gene encodes CDR1 SGHTA and CDR2 FQGTGA. CDR3 amino acids: CASSSLTKSNQPQHF. CDR3 nucleotides: TGTGCCAGCAGCTCCCTGACCAAGTCCAATCAGCCCCAGCATTTT.

The chain uses TRBV2 and TRBJ2-1; D is unresolved. Between the trimmed V and J ends, which lost 5 bases and 11 bases, there was a span of 16 bases. CDR1 is SNHLY, CDR2 FYNNEI, per germline. The CDR3 runs to 13 residues. The DNA for the CDR3 is TGTGCCAGCAGTCCGACGGGCAAGGGTAAGCAGTTCTTC. Its translation is CASSPTGKGKQFF.

V is TRBV27 and J is TRBJ1-2; weak D call: TRBD1 (6 bases). Germline V CDR1 and CDR2: MNHEY, SMNVEV (reference sequence). This CDR3 contains 16 residues. V was clipped by 7 bases and J by 3 bases, with 21 bases between them. CDR3 in DNA: TGTGCCAGCATGACAACAGGGAAAAACGGATACTATGGCTACACCTTC. Its protein is CASMTTGKNGYYGYTF.

This sequence joins TRBV6-6 and TRBJ2-1; TRBD2 agrees at 12 bases. Trimming at V came to 6 bases and at J to 5 bases, leaving 2 bases not matched to a gene. Germline CDR1 is MNHNY and CDR2 is SVGAGI (reference sequence). This CDR3 is 14 amino acids long. The CDR3 spells CASSRTSGDNEQFF. CDR3 sequence (DNA): TGTGCCAGCAGCCGGACTAGCGGGGACAATGAGCAGTTCTTC.

The chain recombines TRBV10-2 with TRBJ2-1; 8 positions match TRBD1. The germline V gene encodes CDR1 WSHSY and CDR2 SAAADI. CDR3 size: 14 residues. V lost 4 bases to trimming and J lost 10 bases; unmatched junction nucleotides: 9. CDR3 protein: CASSGRTGIEEQFF. CDR3 sequence (DNA): TGCGCCAGCAGTGGTCGGACAGGGATCGAGGAGCAGTTCTTC.

This clonotype was picked up a small number of times. V gene TRBV5-4 combines with J gene TRBJ2-6, with TRBD2 matching 7 bases. The CDR3 sequence is 21 residues long. CDR1 is SGHNT and CDR2 is YYREEE in the germline V gene (reference sequence). The V segment lost 4 bases and the J segment 0 bases; nucleotides outside the gene matches: 19. The CDR3 DNA sequence: TGTGCCAGCAGCACACCGCTACCGGGAGGTTTCCCCCTCTCTGGGGCCAACGTCCTGACTTTC. Its protein product is CASSTPLPGGFPLSGANVLTF.

This clonotype was seen repeatedly, ten times or more. The CDR3 sequence: CASSQAGNSYNEQFF. CDR3 bases: TGCGCCAGCAGCCAAGCGGGTAACTCCTACAATGAGCAGTTCTTC. The chain is built from TRBV4-1 and TRBJ2-1; no reliable D call. The germline CDR1 and CDR2 sequences are MGHRA and YSYEKL. The CDR3 has 15 residues. Trimming shortened V by 1 base and J by 0 bases, and 7 bases separated the two germline ends.

The chain combines TRBV29-1 with TRBJ1-2; maybe TRBD1 (5 bases). Looked up from germline, CDR1 is SQVTM and CDR2 is ANQGSEA. This CDR3 is 12 amino acids long. Trimming removed 6 bases from V and 4 bases from J, with 12 bases in between. The DNA for the CDR3 is TGCAGCGTACCACAGGATGGCTATGGCTACACCTTC. Protein: CSVPQDGYGYTF.

This clonotype appeared a few times. The chain joins TRBV29-1 to TRBJ1-1; 9 bases align to TRBD1. The CDR3 extends over 12 amino acids. V lost 5 bases to trimming and J lost 4 bases; unmatched junction nucleotides: 2. Germline V CDR1 and CDR2: SQVTM, ANQGSEA. This CDR3 is CSVQTGGTEAFF. The CDR3 DNA is TGCAGCGTTCAGACAGGGGGCACTGAAGCTTTCTTT.

This clonotype was recorded a few times. The CDR3 here is CASSLSAGEVGETQYF. CDR3 sequence (DNA): TGTGCCAGCAGTTTGTCCGCGGGGGAGGTGGGGGAGACCCAGTACTTC. The chain is built from TRBV27 and TRBJ2-5; 7 bases agree with TRBD2. This CDR3 comprises 16 residues. With 3 bases clipped from V and 5 bases from J, the junction kept 12 bases outside the gene matches. Looked up from germline, CDR1 is MNHEY and CDR2 is SMNVEV (reference sequence).